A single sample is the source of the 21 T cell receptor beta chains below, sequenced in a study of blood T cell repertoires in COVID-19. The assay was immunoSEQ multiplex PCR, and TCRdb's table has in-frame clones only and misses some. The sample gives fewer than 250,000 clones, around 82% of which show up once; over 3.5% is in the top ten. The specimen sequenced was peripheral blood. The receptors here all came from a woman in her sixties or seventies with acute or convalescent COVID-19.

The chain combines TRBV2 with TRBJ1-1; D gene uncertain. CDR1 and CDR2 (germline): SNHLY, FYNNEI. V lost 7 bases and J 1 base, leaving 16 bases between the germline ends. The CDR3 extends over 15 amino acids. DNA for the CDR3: TGTGCCAGCAAAACTAACACCTTAGGGAACACTGAAGCTTTCTTT. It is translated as CASKTNTLGNTEAFF. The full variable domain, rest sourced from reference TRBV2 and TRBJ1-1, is EPEVTQTPSHQVTQMGQEVILRCVPISNHLYFYWYRQILGQKVEFLVSFYNNEISEKSEIFDDQFSVERPDGSNFTLKIRSTKLEDSAMYFCASKTNTLGNTEAFFGQGTRLTVV.

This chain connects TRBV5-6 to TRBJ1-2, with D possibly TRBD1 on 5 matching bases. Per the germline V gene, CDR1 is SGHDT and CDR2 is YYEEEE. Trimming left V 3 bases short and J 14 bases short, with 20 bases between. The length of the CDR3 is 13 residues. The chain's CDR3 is CASSWGVETSKTF. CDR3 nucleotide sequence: TGTGCCAGCAGCTGGGGGGTCGAGACCTCCAAAACCTTC.

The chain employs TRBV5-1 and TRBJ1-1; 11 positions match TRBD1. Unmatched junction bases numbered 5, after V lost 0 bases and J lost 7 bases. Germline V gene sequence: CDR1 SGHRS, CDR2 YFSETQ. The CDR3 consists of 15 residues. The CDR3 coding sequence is TGCGCCAGCAGCTTGGACCCCGGGACAGGGGGTGAAGCTTTCTTT. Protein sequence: CASSLDPGTGGEAFF. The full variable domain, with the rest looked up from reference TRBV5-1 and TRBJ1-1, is KAGVTQTPRYLIKTRGQQVTLSCSPISGHRSVSWYQQTPGQGLQFLFEYFSETQRNKGNFPGRFSGRQFSNSRSEMNVSTLELGDSALYLCASSLDPGTGGEAFFGQGTRLTVV.

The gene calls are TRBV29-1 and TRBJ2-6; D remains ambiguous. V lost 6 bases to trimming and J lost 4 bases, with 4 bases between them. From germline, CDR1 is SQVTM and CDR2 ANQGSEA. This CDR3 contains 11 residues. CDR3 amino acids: CSVAGANVLTF. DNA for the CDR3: TGCAGCGTGGCCGGGGCCAACGTCCTGACTTTC.

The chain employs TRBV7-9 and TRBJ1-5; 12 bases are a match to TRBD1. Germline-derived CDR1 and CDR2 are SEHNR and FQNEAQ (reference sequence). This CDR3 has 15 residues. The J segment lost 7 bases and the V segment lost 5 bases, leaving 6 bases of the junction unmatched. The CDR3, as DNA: TGTGCCAGCAGCCTGGGACAGGGGGCCACGCAGCCCCAGCATTTT. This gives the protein CASSLGQGATQPQHF.

CDR3 sequence: CASSQDIEQVAKNIQYF. As DNA, the CDR3 is TGCGCCAGCAGCCAAGATATCGAACAGGTAGCCAAAAACATTCAGTACTTC. This sequence joins TRBV4-1 and TRBJ2-4; D possibly corresponds to TRBD1 (5 bases). The germline V gene encodes CDR1 MGHRA and CDR2 YSYEKL. The V end lost 0 bases, the J end lost 0 bases, and 12 bases lay between the germline ends. The CDR3 has 17 residues.

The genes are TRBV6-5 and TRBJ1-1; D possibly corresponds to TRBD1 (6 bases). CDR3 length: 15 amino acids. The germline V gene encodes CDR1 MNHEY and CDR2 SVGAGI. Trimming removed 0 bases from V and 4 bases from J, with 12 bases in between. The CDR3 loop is CASSYSNQGSTEAFF. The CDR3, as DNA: TGTGCCAGCAGTTACTCGAATCAGGGGTCCACTGAAGCTTTCTTT.

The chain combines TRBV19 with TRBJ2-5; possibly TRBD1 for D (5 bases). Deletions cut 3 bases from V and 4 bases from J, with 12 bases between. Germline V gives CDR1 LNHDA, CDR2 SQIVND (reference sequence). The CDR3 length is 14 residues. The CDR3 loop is CASSIGGASETQYF. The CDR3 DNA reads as TGTGCCAGTAGTATCGGTGGGGCCTCAGAGACCCAGTACTTC. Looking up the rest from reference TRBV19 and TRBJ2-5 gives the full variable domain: DGGITQSPKYLFRKEGQNVTLSCEQNLNHDAMYWYRQDPGQGLRLIYYSQIVNDFQKGDIAEGYSVSREKKESFPLTVTSAQKNPTAFYLCASSIGGASETQYFGPGTRLLVL.

The CDR3 nucleotides read TGTGCCAGCAGCTTATCCCAGGGGGCTTACAATGAGCAGTTCTTC. Residues: CASSLSQGAYNEQFF. This chain links TRBV11-2 with TRBJ2-1, with TRBD1 matching 8 bases. This CDR3 has 15 amino acids. Per germline, CDR1 SGHAT and CDR2 FQNNGV. J was trimmed by 4 bases and V by 2 bases; bases with no gene match: 4.

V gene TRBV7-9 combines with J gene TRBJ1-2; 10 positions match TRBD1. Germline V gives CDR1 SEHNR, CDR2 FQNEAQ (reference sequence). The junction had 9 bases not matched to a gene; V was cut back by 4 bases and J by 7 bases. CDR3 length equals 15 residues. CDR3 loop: CASSYTGTGVLGYTF. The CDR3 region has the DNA TGTGCCAGCAGCTATACCGGGACAGGGGTCCTTGGCTACACCTTC.

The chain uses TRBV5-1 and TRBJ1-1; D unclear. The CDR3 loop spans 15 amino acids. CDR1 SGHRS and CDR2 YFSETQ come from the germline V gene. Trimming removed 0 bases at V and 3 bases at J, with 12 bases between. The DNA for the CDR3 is TGCGCCAGCAGCTTGGCCGACTATGGGGACACTGAAGCTTTCTTT. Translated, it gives CASSLADYGDTEAFF. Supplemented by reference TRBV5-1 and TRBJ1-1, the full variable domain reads KAGVTQTPRYLIKTRGQQVTLSCSPISGHRSVSWYQQTPGQGLQFLFEYFSETQRNKGNFPGRFSGRQFSNSRSEMNVSTLELGDSALYLCASSLADYGDTEAFFGQGTRLTVV.

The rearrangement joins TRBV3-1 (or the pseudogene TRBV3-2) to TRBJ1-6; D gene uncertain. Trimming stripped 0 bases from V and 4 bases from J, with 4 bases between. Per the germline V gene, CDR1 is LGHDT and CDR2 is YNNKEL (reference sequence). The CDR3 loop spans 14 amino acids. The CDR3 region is CASSQEAYNSPLHF. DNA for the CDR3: TGTGCCAGCAGCCAAGAAGCATATAATTCACCCCTCCACTTT.

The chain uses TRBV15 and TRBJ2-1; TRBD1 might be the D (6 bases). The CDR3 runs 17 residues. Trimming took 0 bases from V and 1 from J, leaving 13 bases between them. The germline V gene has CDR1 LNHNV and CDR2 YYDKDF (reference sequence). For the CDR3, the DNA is TGTGCCACCAGCAGAGATGGGGCAGGGGATTCCTACAATGAGCAGTTCTTC. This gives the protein CATSRDGAGDSYNEQFF. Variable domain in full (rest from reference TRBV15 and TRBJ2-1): DAMVIQNPRYQVTQFGKPVTLSCSQTLNHNVMYWYQQKSSQAPKLLFHYYDKDFNNEADTPDNFQSRRPNTSFCFLDIRSPGLGDTAMYLCATSRDGAGDSYNEQFFGPGTRLTVL.

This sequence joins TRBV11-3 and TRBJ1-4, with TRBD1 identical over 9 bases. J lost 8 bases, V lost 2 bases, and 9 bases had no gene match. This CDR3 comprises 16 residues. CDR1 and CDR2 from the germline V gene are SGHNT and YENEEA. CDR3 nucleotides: TGTGCCAGCAGCTTAAAGGGGACAGGGAGGGAAGAAAAACTGTTTTTT. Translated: CASSLKGTGREEKLFF.

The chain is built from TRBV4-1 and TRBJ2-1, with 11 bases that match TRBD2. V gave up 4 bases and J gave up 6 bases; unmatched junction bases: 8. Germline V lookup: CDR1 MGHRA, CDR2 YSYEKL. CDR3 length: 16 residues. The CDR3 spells CASSPLLAGGINEQFF. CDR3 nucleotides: TGCGCCAGCAGCCCCCTTCTAGCGGGGGGCATCAATGAGCAGTTCTTC.

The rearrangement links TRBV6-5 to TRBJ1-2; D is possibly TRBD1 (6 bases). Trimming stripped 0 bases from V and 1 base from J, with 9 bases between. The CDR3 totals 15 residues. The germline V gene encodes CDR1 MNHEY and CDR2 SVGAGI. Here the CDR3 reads CASSYSEDSNYGYTF. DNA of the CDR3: TGTGCCAGCAGTTACTCGGAGGACAGTAACTATGGCTACACCTTC.

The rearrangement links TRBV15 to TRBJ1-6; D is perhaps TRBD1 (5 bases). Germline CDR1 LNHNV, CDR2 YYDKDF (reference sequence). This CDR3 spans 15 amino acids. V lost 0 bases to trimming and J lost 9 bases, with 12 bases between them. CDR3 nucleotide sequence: TGTGCCACCAGCAGAGAGGGCCTGGGGGGTTCACCCCTCCACTTT. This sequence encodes CATSREGLGGSPLHF.

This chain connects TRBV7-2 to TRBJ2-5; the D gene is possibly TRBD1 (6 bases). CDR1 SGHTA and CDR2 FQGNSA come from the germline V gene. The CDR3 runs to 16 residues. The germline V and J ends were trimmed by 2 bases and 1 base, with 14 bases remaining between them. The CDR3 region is CASSLNPQGIQETQYF. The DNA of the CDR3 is TGTGCCAGCAGCTTAAACCCCCAGGGGATCCAAGAGACCCAGTACTTC.

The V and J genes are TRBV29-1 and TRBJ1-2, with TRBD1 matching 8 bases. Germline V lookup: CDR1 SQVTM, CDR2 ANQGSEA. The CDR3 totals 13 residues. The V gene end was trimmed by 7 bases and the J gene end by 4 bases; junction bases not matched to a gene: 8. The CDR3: CSAGTGVAYGYTF. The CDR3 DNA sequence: TGCAGCGCCGGGACAGGAGTTGCCTATGGCTACACCTTC. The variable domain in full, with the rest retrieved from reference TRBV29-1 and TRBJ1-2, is SAVISQKPSRDICQRGTSLTIQCQVDSQVTMMFWYRQQPGQSLTLIATANQGSEATYESGFVIDKFPISRPNLTFSTLTVSNMSPEDSSIYLCSAGTGVAYGYTFGSGTRLTVV.

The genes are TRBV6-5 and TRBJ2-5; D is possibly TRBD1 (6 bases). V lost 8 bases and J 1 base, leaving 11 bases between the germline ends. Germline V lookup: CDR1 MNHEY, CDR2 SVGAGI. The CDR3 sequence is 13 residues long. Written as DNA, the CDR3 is TGTGCCAGCGGGGACATGGTCCAAGAGACCCAGTACTTC. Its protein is CASGDMVQETQYF.

The CDR3 coding sequence is TGCGCCAGCAGCTCGGAGGCTCGGACAGATGAAAAACTGTTTTTT. This gives the protein CASSSEARTDEKLFF. The chain employs TRBV5-1 and TRBJ1-4; a weak D match, TRBD1 (6 bases). The CDR3 consists of 15 residues. The V end lost 3 bases, the J end lost 6 bases, and 15 bases lay between the germline ends. Germline CDR1 reads SGHRS; CDR2 reads YFSETQ.